A selection of T cell receptor beta chains follows, all from one sample in a study of CD8+ T cells in alopecia areata. Clones were sequenced by immunoSEQ multiplex PCR, and TCRdb holds only the in-frame ones, with some missing. Found here are 35,000 to 45,000 clones, around nine tenths of them singletons; the top ten hold 18%. The input for sequencing was CD8+ T cells sorted from blood, taken at week 24, from a patient treated with tofacitinib. The receptors derive from a human donor with alopecia areata. Both conserved end residues are part of each CDR3. D genes are given only for firm matches. Some rows mark clone size as missing; the rest say once, few, many or name a class of expanded clone.

size	J	D	V	DNA	CDR3
.	TRBJ2-7	.	TRBV7-9	TGTGCCAGCAGCTCCACCAAGATAATGGTCTCCCTGGGCTACGAGCAGTACTTC	CASSSTKIMVSLGYEQYF
.	TRBJ2-3	.	TRBV6-5	TGTGCCAGCAGTTACTCCAGCGGACAGCCCACAGATACGCAGTATTTT	CASSYSSGQPTDTQYF
.	TRBJ2-1	.	TRBV7-6	TGTGCCAGCAGCTTCGAACAAGCCTCCTACAATGAGCAGTTCTTC	CASSFEQASYNEQFF
once	TRBJ2-3	TRBD2	TRBV11-2	TGTGCCAGCAGCCCCCCAGGACTAGCGGGGGGACCTGGGGCGCAGTATTTT	CASSPPGLAGGPGAQYF
.	TRBJ2-4	.	TRBV7-9	TGTGCCAGCAGCCCTCGGACAGATATAGCCAAAAACATTCAGTACTTC	CASSPRTDIAKNIQYF
.	TRBJ2-5	.	TRBV6-5	TGTGCCAGCAGTTACGAGGGGGAGACCCAGTACTTC	CASSYEGETQYF
.	TRBJ1-6	TRBD1	TRBV5-5	TGTGCCAGCAGCTTGGCAGGGGGCCATCCGCCCCTCCACTTT	CASSLAGGHPPLHF
.	TRBJ2-7	.	TRBV7-2	TGTGCCAGCAGCCCACAACTCTCCAGCTACGAGCAGTACTTC	CASSPQLSSYEQYF
.	TRBJ2-7	.	TRBV7-2	TGTGCCAGCAGCCCCCTCGGGACAAGCTACGAGCAGTACTTC	CASSPLGTSYEQYF
.	TRBJ2-2	.	TRBV7-8	TGTGCCAGCAGCTTAGCGAGAGGATACACCGGGGAGCTGTTTTTT	CASSLARGYTGELFF
.	TRBJ2-7	.	TRBV6-5	TGTGCCAGCAGTTATCGGCACACGCTCGGGGAGCAGTACTTC	CASSYRHTLGEQYF
.	TRBJ1-2	.	TRBV29-1	TGCAGCGTTGACTCGCAGGAAGGAAATGGCTACACCTTC	CSVDSQEGNGYTF
.	TRBJ2-1	TRBD2	TRBV15	TGTGCCACCAGCGGGACTAGCGGAGGCATCTACAATGAGCAGTTCTTC	CATSGTSGGIYNEQFF
.	TRBJ2-5	TRBD2	TRBV27	TGTGCCAGCAGTTTTGGGACTAGCGGGGGCCTAAAAGAGACCCAGTACTTC	CASSFGTSGGLKETQYF
.	TRBJ2-7	.	TRBV27	TGTGCCAGCAGGCCAACAGGGAGCTCCTACGAGCAGTACTTC	CASRPTGSSYEQYF
.	TRBJ2-1	.	TRBV6-6	TGTGCCAGCAGTTACGGGGGCTACAATGAGCAGTTCTTC	CASSYGGYNEQFF
.	TRBJ2-5	.	TRBV10-3	TGTGCCATCAGTGAGTCGGTTCCAGAGTTTACCCAAGAGACCCAGTACTTC	CAISESVPEFTQETQYF
.	TRBJ2-7	.	TRBV6-5	TGTGCCAGCAGTTACTCGGAACCCTACGAGCAGTACTTC	CASSYSEPYEQYF
.	TRBJ2-7	TRBD2	TRBV29-1	TGCAGCGTTCAGGAGCGGGGGGCCTACGAGCAGTACTTC	CSVQERGAYEQYF
.	TRBJ2-3	.	TRBV7-9	TGTGCCAGCAGCCCCCCCAGCGGCGCATCCCCAGATACGCAGTATTTT	CASSPPSGASPDTQYF
.	TRBJ2-5	TRBD2	TRBV7-3	TGTGCCAGCAGCTTGCGTAGCGGGGGGGCCCGGGAGACCCAGTACTTC	CASSLRSGGARETQYF
.	TRBJ2-5	.	TRBV4-1	TGCGCCAGCAGCACTCGCCTCCAAGAGACCCAGTACTTC	CASSTRLQETQYF
.	TRBJ2-7	.	TRBV4-3	TGCGCCAGCAGCCAAGAATACAGGGCTTCCTACGAGCAGTACTTC	CASSQEYRASYEQYF
.	TRBJ1-1	TRBD1	TRBV2	TGTGCCAGCAGTAACAGCGGGACAGGGGGCTTTCTGAACACTGAAGCTTTCTTT	CASSNSGTGGFLNTEAFF
.	TRBJ2-7	TRBD1	TRBV10-3	TGTGCCATTAGGACAGGGAATCAGGACGAGCAGTACTTC	CAIRTGNQDEQYF
few	TRBJ2-2	.	TRBV7-2	TGTGCCAGCGGCCAAACGGGGAGAGCTAACACCGGGGAGCTGTTTTTT	CASGQTGRANTGELFF
.	TRBJ2-1	TRBD2	TRBV6-4	TGTGCCAGCAGTGACGGGGAGCGGGGGCCCACCTACAATGAGCAGTTCTTC	CASSDGERGPTYNEQFF
.	TRBJ2-5	.	TRBV4-1	TGCGCCAGCAGCCCCAGAGTCAACCTAGAGACCCAGTACTTC	CASSPRVNLETQYF
.	TRBJ2-1	TRBD2	TRBV6-1	TGTGCCAGCAGTGAATTAGCGGGGGGGTATGAGCAGTTCTTC	CASSELAGGYEQFF
.	TRBJ2-2	.	TRBV29-1	TGCAGCGTTGGGACAGTGGCGAACACCGGGGAGCTGTTTTTT	CSVGTVANTGELFF
.	TRBJ2-7	.	TRBV7-9	TGTGCCAGCAGTGGGAGCAGCTACGAGCAGTACTTC	CASSGSSYEQYF
.	TRBJ2-5	TRBD1	TRBV7-9	TGTGCCAGCAGCTTGTGGACAGGGGTGCAAGAGACCCAGTACTTC	CASSLWTGVQETQYF
.	TRBJ1-3	.	TRBV11-2	TGTGCCAGCAGGACCGCCCCAGGGGCCCACGGAAACACCATATATTTT	CASRTAPGAHGNTIYF
.	TRBJ2-1	.	TRBV2	TGCGCCAGCAGTGAAATTCGGGATGAGCAGTTCTTC	CASSEIRDEQFF
.	TRBJ2-5	.	TRBV15	TGTGCCACCAGCGGTAGACTCCCCGGGGAGACCCAGTACTTC	CATSGRLPGETQYF
.	TRBJ2-3	.	TRBV11-2	TGTGCCAGCAGCTTATCCCCCCTTGCACAGGAGGGGGCAGATACGCAGTATTTT	CASSLSPLAQEGADTQYF
once	TRBJ2-7	.	TRBV25-1	TGTGCCAGCGGAACATACGAGCAGTACTTC	CASGTYEQYF
.	TRBJ2-3	TRBD1	TRBV5-4	TGTGCCAGCAGCTTAGGACAGGAGATTGATACGCAGTATTTT	CASSLGQEIDTQYF
once	TRBJ2-7	.	TRBV11-2	TGTGCCAGCAGCTTAGTCAGCCCCTACGAGCAGTACTTC	CASSLVSPYEQYF
.	TRBJ1-1	TRBD1	TRBV6-5	TGTGCCAGCGACAGCCTTTCAGGGGGCAGTGAAGCTTTCTTT	CASDSLSGGSEAFF
.	TRBJ2-1	.	TRBV19	TGTGCCAGTAGTATAATGTTGAACAGTCACAATGAGCAGTTCTTC	CASSIMLNSHNEQFF
.	TRBJ2-3	.	TRBV28	TGTGCCAGCAGTTCCCTTACGGGGTTCGGTAGCACAGATACGCAGTATTTT	CASSSLTGFGSTDTQYF
medium-sized	TRBJ2-3	TRBD2	TRBV6-4	TGTGCCAGCAGTGATAGTGGAGGAAGCGGGGGCACAGATACGCAGTATTTT	CASSDSGGSGGTDTQYF
.	TRBJ2-5	TRBD2	TRBV6-5	TGTGCCAGCAGCCGCGGACTAGCCGGGGAGACCCAGTACTTC	CASSRGLAGETQYF
few	TRBJ2-5	.	TRBV12-5	TGTGCTAGTGCCATGAGGGAGACCCAGTACTTC	CASAMRETQYF
.	TRBJ2-3	.	TRBV6-5	TGTGCCAGCAGTTACTTGGGCACAGGTACGCAGTATTTT	CASSYLGTGTQYF
.	TRBJ2-7	TRBD1	TRBV6-1	TGTGCCAGCAGTTCGGGACAGTCCTACGAGCAGTACTTC	CASSSGQSYEQYF